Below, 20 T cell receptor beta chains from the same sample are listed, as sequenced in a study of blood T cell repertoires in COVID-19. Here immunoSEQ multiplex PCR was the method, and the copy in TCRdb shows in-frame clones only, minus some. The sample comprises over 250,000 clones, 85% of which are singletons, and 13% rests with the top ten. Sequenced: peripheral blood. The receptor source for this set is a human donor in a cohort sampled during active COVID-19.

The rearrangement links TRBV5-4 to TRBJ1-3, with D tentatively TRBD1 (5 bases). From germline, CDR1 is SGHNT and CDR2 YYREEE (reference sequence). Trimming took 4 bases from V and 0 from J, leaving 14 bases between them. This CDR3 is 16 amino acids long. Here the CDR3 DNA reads TGTGCCAGCAGCAGGTCGACGGGACTCTCTGGAAACACCATATATTTT. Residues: CASSRSTGLSGNTIYF.

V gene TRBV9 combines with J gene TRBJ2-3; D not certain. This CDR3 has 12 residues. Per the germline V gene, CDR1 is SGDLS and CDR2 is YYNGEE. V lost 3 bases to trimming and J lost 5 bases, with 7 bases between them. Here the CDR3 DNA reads TGTGCCAGCAGCGCCGGTCAAGATACGCAGTATTTT. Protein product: CASSAGQDTQYF. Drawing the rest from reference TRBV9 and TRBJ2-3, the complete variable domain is DSGVTQTPKHLITATGQRVTLRCSPRSGDLSVYWYQQSLDQGLQFLIQYYNGEERAKGNILERFSAQQFPDLHSELNLSSLELGDSALYFCASSAGQDTQYFGPGTRLTVL.

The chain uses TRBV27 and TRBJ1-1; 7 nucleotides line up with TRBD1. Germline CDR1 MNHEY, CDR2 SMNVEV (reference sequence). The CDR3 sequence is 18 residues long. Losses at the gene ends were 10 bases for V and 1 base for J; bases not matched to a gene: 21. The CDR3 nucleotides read TGTGCCAACGTCTGGACACAGGGGCCCTACCGGTGGAACACTGAAGCTTTCTTT. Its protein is CANVWTQGPYRWNTEAFF.

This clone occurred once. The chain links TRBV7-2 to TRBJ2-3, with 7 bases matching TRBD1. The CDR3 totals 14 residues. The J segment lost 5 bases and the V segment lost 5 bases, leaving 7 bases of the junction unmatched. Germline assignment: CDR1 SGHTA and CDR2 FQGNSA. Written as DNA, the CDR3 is TGTGCCAGCAGCGTACAGGGGAAGGGAGATACGCAGTATTTT. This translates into CASSVQGKGDTQYF.

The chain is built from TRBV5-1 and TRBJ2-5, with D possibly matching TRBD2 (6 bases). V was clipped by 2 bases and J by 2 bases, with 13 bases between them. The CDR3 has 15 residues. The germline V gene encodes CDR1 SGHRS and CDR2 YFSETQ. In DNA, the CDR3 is TGCGCCAGCAGCTTAACGCCGGGGAGGCAAGAGACCCAGTACTTC. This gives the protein CASSLTPGRQETQYF.

CDR3 sequence reads: CASRVGRAGETQYF. For the CDR3, the DNA is TGCGCCAGCAGGGTCGGGAGGGCCGGCGAGACCCAGTACTTC. The rearrangement joins TRBV5-1 to TRBJ2-5; TRBD2 agrees at 8 bases. With 5 bases clipped from V and 5 bases from J, the junction kept 8 bases outside the gene matches. The germline V gene encodes CDR1 SGHRS and CDR2 YFSETQ. CDR3 length: 14 residues.

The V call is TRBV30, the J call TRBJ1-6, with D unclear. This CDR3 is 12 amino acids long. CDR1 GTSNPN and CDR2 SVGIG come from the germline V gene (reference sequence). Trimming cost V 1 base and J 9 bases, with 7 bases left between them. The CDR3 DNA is TGTGCCTGGAGTGGGTACAGTTCACCCCTCCACTTT. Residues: CAWSGYSSPLHF.

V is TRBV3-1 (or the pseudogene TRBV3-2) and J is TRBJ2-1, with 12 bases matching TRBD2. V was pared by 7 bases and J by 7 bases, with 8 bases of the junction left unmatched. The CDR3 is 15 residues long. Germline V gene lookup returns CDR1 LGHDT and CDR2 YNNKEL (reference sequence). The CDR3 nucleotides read TGTGCCAGCACCCGCGGACTAGCGGGATCAAATGAGCAGTTCTTC. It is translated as CASTRGLAGSNEQFF.

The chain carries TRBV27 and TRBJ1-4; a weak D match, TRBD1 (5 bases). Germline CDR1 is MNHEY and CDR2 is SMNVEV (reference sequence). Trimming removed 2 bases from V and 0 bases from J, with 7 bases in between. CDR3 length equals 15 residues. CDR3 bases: TGTGCCAGCAGTTTACAGGGTTCAACTAATGAAAAACTGTTTTTT. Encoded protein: CASSLQGSTNEKLFF. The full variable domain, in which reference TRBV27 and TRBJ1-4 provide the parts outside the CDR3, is EAQVTQNPRYLITVTGKKLTVTCSQNMNHEYMSWYRQDPGLGLRQIYYSMNVEVTDKGDVPEGYKVSRKEKRNFPLILESPSPNQTSLYFCASSLQGSTNEKLFFGSGTQLSVL.

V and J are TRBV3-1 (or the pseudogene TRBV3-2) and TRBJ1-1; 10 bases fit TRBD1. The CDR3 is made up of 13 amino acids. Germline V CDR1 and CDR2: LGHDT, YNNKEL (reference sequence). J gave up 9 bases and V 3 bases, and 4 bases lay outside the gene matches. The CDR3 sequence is CASSQGTGAQAFF. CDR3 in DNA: TGTGCCAGCAGCCAGGGGACAGGGGCTCAAGCTTTCTTT.

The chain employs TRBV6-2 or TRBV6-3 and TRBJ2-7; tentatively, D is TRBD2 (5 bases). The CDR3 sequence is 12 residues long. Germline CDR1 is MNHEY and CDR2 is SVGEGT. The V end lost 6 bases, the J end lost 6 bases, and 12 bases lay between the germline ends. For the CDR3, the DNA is TGTGCCAGCAGCCAACTAGTGCTCGAGCAGTACTTC. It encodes CASSQLVLEQYF.

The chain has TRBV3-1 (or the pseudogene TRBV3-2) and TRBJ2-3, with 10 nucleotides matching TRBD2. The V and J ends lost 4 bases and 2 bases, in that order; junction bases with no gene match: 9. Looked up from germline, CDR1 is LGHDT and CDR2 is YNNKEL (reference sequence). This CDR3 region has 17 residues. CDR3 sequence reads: CASSPFLAGASTDTQYF. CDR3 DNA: TGTGCCAGCAGCCCCTTTCTAGCGGGAGCCTCCACAGATACGCAGTATTTT.

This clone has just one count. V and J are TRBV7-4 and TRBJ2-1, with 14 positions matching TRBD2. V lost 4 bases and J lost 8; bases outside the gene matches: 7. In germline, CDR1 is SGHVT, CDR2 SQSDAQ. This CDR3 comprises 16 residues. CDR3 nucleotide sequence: TGTGCCAGCAGCTGGCCCGGGACTAGCGGGAGTGATGAGCAGTTCTTC. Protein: CASSWPGTSGSDEQFF.

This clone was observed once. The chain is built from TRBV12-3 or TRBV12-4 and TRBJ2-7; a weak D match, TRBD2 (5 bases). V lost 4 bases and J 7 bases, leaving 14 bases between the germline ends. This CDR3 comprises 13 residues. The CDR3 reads CASSSGGRREQYF. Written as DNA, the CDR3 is TGTGCCAGCAGTTCAGGCGGGCGGAGGGAGCAGTACTTC.

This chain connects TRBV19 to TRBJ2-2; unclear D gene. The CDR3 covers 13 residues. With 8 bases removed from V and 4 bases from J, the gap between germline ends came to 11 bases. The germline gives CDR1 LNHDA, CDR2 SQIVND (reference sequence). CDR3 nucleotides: TGTGCCAGTCGGCTCACAGTCACCGGGGAGCTGTTTTTT. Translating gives CASRLTVTGELFF.

The CDR3 protein is CASSTLREQFF. The CDR3, as DNA: TGTGCCAGTAGTACTCTCCGTGAGCAGTTCTTC. The J gene is TRBJ2-1, the V gene TRBV19; D unclear. In germline, CDR1 is LNHDA, CDR2 SQIVND (reference sequence). This CDR3 is 11 amino acids long. V dropped 4 bases and J dropped 9 bases, with 7 bases sitting between them. The complete variable domain, with remaining parts taken from reference TRBV19 and TRBJ2-1, reads DGGITQSPKYLFRKEGQNVTLSCEQNLNHDAMYWYRQDPGQGLRLIYYSQIVNDFQKGDIAEGYSVSREKKESFPLTVTSAQKNPTAFYLCASSTLREQFFGPGTRLTVL.

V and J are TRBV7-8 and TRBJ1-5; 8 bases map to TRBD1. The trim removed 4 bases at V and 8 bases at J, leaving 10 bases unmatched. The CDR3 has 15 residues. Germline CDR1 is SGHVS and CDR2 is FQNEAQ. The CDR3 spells CASSSQQGAHEPQHF. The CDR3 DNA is TGTGCCAGCAGCTCCCAGCAGGGGGCGCATGAGCCCCAGCATTTT.

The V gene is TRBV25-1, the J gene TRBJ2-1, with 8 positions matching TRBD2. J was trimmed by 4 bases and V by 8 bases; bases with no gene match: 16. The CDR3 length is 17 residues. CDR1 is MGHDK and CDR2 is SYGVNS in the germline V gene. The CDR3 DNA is TGTGCCAGCCCGGATAGCGGGGAGTGGGGGGGTTACAATGAGCAGTTCTTC. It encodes CASPDSGEWGGYNEQFF.

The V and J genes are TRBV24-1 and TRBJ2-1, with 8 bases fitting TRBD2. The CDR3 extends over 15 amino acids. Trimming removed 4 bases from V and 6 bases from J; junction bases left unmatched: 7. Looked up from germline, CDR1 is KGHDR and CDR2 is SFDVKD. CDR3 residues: CATSDTGTSGNEQFF. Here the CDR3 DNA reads TGTGCCACCAGTGACACCGGGACTAGTGGCAATGAGCAGTTCTTC.

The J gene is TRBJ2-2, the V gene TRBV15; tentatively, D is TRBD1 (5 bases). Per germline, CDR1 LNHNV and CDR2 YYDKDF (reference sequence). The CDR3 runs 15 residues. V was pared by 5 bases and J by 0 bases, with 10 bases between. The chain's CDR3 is CATSWGVANTGELFF. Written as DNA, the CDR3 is TGTGCCACCAGCTGGGGCGTCGCGAACACCGGGGAGCTGTTTTTT.